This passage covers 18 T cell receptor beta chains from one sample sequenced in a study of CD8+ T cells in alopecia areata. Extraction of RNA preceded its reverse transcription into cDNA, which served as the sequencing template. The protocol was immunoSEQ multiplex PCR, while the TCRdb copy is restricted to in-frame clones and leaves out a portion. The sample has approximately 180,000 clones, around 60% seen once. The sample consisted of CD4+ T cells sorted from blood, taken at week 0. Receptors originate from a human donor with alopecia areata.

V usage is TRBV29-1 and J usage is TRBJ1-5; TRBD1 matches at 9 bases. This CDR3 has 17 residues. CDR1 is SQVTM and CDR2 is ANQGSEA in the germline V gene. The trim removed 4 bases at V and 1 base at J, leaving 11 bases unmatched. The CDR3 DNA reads TGCAGCGTTGGGACGGGACAGGGTACGGAAAGCAATCAGCCCCAGCATTTT. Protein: CSVGTGQGTESNQPQHF.

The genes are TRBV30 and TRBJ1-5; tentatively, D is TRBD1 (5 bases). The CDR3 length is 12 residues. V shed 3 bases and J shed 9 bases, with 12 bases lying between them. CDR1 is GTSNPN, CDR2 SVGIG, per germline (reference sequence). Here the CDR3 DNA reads TGTGCCTGGAGAGAGGGACGGGGGCCCCAGCATTTT. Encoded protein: CAWREGRGPQHF.

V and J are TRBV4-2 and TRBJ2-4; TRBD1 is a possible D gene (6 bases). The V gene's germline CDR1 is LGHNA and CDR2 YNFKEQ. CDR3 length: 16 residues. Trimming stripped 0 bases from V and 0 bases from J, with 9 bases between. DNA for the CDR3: TGTGCCAGCAGCCAAGAGGACAGAACAGCCAAAAACATTCAGTACTTC. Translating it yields CASSQEDRTAKNIQYF.

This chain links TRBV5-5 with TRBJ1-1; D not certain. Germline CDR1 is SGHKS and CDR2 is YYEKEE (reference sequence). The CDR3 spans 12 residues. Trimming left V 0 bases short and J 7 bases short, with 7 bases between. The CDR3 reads CASSLVGIEAFF. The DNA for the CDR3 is TGTGCCAGCAGCTTGGTTGGAATTGAAGCTTTCTTT.

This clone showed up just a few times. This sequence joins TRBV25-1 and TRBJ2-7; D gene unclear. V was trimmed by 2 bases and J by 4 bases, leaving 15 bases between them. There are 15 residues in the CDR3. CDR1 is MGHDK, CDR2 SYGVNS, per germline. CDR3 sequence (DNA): TGTGCCAGCAGTGAACAGACCTCCTCCCGATACGAGCAGTACTTC. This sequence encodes CASSEQTSSRYEQYF.

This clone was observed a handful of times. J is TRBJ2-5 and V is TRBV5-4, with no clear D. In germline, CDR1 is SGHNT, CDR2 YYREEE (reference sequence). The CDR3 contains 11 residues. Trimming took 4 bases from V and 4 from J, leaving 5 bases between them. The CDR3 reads CASSGLETQYF. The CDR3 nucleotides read TGTGCCAGCAGCGGCCTAGAGACCCAGTACTTC.

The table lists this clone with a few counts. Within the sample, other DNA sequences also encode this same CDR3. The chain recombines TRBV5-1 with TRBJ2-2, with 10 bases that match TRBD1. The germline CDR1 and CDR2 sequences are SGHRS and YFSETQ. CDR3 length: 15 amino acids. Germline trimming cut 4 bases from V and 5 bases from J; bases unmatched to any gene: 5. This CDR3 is CASSLGQGNTGELFF. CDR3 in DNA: TGCGCCAGCAGCCTGGGACAGGGGAATACCGGGGAGCTGTTTTTT.

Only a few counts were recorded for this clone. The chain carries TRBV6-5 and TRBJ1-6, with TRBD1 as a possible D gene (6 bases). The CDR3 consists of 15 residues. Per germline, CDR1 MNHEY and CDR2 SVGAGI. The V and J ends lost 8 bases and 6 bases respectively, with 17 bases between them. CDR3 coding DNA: TGTGCCAGCCGGGCAGGGCAGGGGTCTAATTCACCCCTCCACTTT. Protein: CASRAGQGSNSPLHF.

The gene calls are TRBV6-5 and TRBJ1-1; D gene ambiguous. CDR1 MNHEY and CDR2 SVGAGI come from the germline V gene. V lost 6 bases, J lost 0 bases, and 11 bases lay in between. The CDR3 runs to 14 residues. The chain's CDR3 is CASRPSSLNTEAFF. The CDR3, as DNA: TGTGCCAGCAGGCCTAGTAGCCTGAACACTGAAGCTTTCTTT.

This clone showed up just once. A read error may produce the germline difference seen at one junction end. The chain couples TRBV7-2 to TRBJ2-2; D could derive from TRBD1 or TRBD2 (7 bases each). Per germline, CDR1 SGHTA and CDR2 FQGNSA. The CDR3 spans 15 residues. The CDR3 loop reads CASSVAGRGTGELFF. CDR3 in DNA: TGTGCCAGCAGCGTAGCGGGCAGGGGGACCGGGGAGCTGTTTTTT.

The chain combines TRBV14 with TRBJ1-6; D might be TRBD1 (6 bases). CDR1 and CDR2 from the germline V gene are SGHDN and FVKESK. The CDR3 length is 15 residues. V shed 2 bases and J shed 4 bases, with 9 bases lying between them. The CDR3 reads CASSQRQAYNSPLHF. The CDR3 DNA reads TGTGCCAGCAGCCAAAGACAGGCGTATAATTCACCCCTCCACTTT.

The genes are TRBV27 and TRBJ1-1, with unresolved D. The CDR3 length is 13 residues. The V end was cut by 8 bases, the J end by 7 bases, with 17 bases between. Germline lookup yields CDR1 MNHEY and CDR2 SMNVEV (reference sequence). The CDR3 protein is CASSPPIGGEAFF. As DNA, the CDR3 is TGTGCCAGCTCCCCCCCTATAGGAGGTGAAGCTTTCTTT.

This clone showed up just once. CDR3: CASSVTGSSGAFF. The CDR3 DNA sequence: TGTGCCAGCAGTGTTACAGGATCCTCTGGGGCTTTCTTT. The chain combines TRBV25-1 with TRBJ1-1, with D possibly being TRBD1 (5 bases). The V and J ends lost 4 bases and 11 bases respectively, with 17 bases between them. The CDR3 is 13 amino acids. The germline CDR1 and CDR2 sequences are MGHDK and SYGVNS.

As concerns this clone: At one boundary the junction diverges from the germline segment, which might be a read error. The CDR3 DNA follows: TGTGCCCGGAGTAGGGTTAACACTGAAGCTTTCTTT. Protein: CARSRVNTEAFF. This chain joins TRBV30 and TRBJ1-1; D call uncertain. In germline, CDR1 is GTSNPN, CDR2 SVGIG (reference sequence). The CDR3 runs to 12 residues.

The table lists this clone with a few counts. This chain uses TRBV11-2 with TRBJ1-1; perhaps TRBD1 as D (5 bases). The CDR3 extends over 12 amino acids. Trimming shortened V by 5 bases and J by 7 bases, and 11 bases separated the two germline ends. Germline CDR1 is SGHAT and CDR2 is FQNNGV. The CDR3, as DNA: TGTGCCAGCAGCGGGGGGGGACGTGAAGCTTTCTTT. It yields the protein CASSGGGREAFF.

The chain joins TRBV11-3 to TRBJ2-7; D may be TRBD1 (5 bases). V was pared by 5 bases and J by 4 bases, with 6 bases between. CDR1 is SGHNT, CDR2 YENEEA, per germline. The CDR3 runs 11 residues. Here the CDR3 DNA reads TGTGCCAGCAGCAGACAGTACGAGCAGTACTTC. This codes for CASSRQYEQYF.

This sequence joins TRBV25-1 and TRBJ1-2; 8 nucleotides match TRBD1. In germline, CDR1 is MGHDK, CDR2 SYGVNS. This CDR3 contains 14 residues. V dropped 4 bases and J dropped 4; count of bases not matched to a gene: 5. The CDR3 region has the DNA TGTGCCAGCAGTGCTCAGGGGGCAGGCTATGGCTACACCTTC. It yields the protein CASSAQGAGYGYTF.

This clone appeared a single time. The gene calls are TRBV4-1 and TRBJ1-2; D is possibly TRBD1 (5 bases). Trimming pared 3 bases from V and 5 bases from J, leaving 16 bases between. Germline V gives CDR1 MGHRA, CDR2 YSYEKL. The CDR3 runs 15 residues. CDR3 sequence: CASSQRQGEDYGYTF. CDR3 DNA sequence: TGCGCCAGCAGCCAGCGCCAGGGTGAAGATTATGGCTACACCTTC.